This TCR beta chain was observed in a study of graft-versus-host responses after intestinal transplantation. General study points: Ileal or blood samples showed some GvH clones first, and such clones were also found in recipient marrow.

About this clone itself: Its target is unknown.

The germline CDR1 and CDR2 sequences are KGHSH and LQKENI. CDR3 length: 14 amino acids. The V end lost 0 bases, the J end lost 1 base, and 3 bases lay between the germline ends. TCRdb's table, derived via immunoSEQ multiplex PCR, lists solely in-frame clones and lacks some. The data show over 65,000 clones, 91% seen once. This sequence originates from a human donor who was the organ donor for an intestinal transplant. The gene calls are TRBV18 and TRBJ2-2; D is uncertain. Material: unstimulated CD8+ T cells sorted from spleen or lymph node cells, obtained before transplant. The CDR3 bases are TGTGCCAGCTCACCACCGGAGAACACCGGGGAGCTGTTTTTT. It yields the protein CASSPPENTGELFF.